These 13 T cell receptor beta chains came from one sample sequenced in a study of cytomegalovirus exposure and HLA in healthy donors. In the PCR, 60 Vbeta and 13 Jbeta primers were used. The assay was immunoSEQ multiplex PCR, and TCRdb's table has in-frame clones only and misses some. The sample carries roughly 100,000 clones, 77% recorded once. Sequencing was performed on PBMCs. Receptors were obtained from a male donor in good health and CMV-seropositive.

CDR3 sequence: CAWSVVTGVTEAFF. DNA of the CDR3: TGTGCCTGGAGTGTAGTGACGGGAGTCACTGAAGCTTTCTTT. V usage is TRBV30 and J usage is TRBJ1-1; D gene ambiguous. This CDR3 is 14 amino acids long. Trimming took off 0 bases at V and 4 bases at J, with 12 bases between the two ends. CDR1 and CDR2 from the germline V gene are GTSNPN and SVGIG (reference sequence).

This clone was seen more than once but under ten times. The chain links TRBV28 to TRBJ2-7; the match to TRBD2 covers 13 bases. The CDR3 spans 15 residues. CDR1 is MDHEN, CDR2 SYDVKM, per germline. The V and J ends lost 6 bases and 2 bases, in that order; junction bases with no gene match: 4. The CDR3 DNA sequence: TGTGCCAGCAGACCGACTAGCGGGAGGACCTACGAGCAGTACTTC. Translation gives CASRPTSGRTYEQYF.

The chain couples TRBV29-1 to TRBJ1-3; 10 bases align to TRBD1. V lost 4 bases and J lost 4; bases outside the gene matches: 7. This CDR3 is 15 amino acids long. The germline gives CDR1 SQVTM, CDR2 ANQGSEA. The CDR3 sequence is CSVVSGQGVGNTIYF. The CDR3 nucleotides read TGCAGCGTTGTTTCAGGACAGGGGGTCGGAAACACCATATATTTT.

The rearrangement uses TRBV9 and TRBJ2-1, with D perhaps TRBD1 (7 bases). V lost 3 bases to trimming and J lost 5 bases, with 15 bases between them. This CDR3 has 15 residues. CDR1 and CDR2 from the germline V gene are SGDLS and YYNGEE. The CDR3 DNA is TGTGCCAGCAGCGCACGACAGGGAGGCAACAATGAGCAGTTCTTC. It specifies CASSARQGGNNEQFF.

As for this clone: A read error may account for a junction end that differs from germline. The chain joins TRBV7-9 to TRBJ2-1; 7 bases align to TRBD1. CDR1 is SEHNR, CDR2 FQNEAQ, per germline (reference sequence). This CDR3 spans 16 amino acids. CDR3 amino acids: CSSSAQGTLPHDEQFF. CDR3 DNA: TGTTCCAGCAGCGCACAGGGGACCCTCCCCCACGATGAGCAGTTCTTC.

The gene calls are TRBV25-1 and TRBJ1-2, with TRBD1 matching 9 bases. J gave up 4 bases and V 3 bases, and 6 bases lay outside the gene matches. Germline V gene lookup returns CDR1 MGHDK and CDR2 SYGVNS. The CDR3 is 15 residues long. The CDR3 here is CASSEPGQGSYGYTF. The CDR3 nucleotides are TGTGCCAGCAGTGAGCCGGGACAGGGCTCCTATGGCTACACCTTC.

For this clone: A junction end diverges from the germline sequence, so it may reflect a read error. The CDR3 is CSSSPPGQGLYEQYF. CDR3 nucleotides: TGTTCCAGCAGCCCCCCGGGACAGGGCCTCTACGAGCAGTACTTC. The chain employs TRBV7-9 and TRBJ2-7, with 9 bases identical to TRBD1. The CDR3 has 15 residues. Germline V lookup: CDR1 SEHNR, CDR2 FQNEAQ (reference sequence).

The chain links TRBV4-2 to TRBJ1-5, with TRBD1 identical over 7 bases. The CDR3 runs 16 residues. Unmatched junction bases numbered 4, after V lost 1 base and J lost 1 base. CDR1 LGHNA and CDR2 YNFKEQ come from the germline V gene. DNA of the CDR3: TGTGCCAGCAGCCAAGCCGGGACAGACAGCAATCAGCCCCAGCATTTT. It is translated as CASSQAGTDSNQPQHF.

The rearrangement joins TRBV19 to TRBJ2-4, with 15 bases that match TRBD2. Germline CDR1 and CDR2: LNHDA and SQIVND (reference sequence). After removal of 5 bases from V and 4 bases from J, the junction contained 6 bases not matched to a gene. The CDR3 spans 17 residues. CDR3 region: CASSPGLAGGGKNIQYF. CDR3 nucleotide sequence: TGTGCCAGTAGTCCGGGACTAGCGGGAGGTGGAAAAAACATTCAGTACTTC.

The chain's CDR3 is CATSRDSAATNEKLFF. CDR3 DNA: TGTGCCACCAGCAGAGATAGTGCCGCAACTAATGAAAAACTGTTTTTT. V is TRBV15 and J is TRBJ1-4; D not certain. Trimming pared 0 bases from V and 0 bases from J, leaving 8 bases between. Germline V gene lookup returns CDR1 LNHNV and CDR2 YYDKDF (reference sequence). The CDR3 totals 16 residues.

This clone showed up just a few times. This chain links TRBV10-3 with TRBJ2-1; tentatively, D is TRBD2 (5 bases). Trimming took 4 bases from V and 7 from J, leaving 11 bases between them. The germline V gene has CDR1 ENHRY and CDR2 SYGVKD. The length of the CDR3 is 13 residues. The CDR3 sequence: CAISVAGLNEQFF. Written as DNA, the CDR3 is TGTGCCATCAGTGTTGCGGGTTTAAATGAGCAGTTCTTC.

The V gene is TRBV7-9, the J gene TRBJ2-1; 7 nucleotides align to TRBD1. CDR3 length equals 15 residues. Germline assignment: CDR1 SEHNR and CDR2 FQNEAQ (reference sequence). Trimming cost V 5 bases and J 5 bases; bases outside gene matches: 9. The CDR3 protein is CASSPDRWMDNEQFF. The CDR3 DNA follows: TGTGCCAGCAGCCCGGACAGGTGGATGGACAATGAGCAGTTCTTC.

The chain has TRBV9 and TRBJ2-5; 9 bases are a match to TRBD1. This CDR3 spans 17 amino acids. The germline V gene encodes CDR1 SGDLS and CDR2 YYNGEE. J was trimmed by 5 bases and V by 0 bases; bases with no gene match: 11. The DNA for the CDR3 is TGTGCCAGCAGCGTAGCCCCTGGGACAGGGAGAGGTGAGACCCAGTACTTC. Protein: CASSVAPGTGRGETQYF.